This T cell receptor beta chain came from a study of CXCR3 chemokines and chemotherapy response in bladder cancer. Trimming removed 4 bases from V and 1 base from J; junction bases left unmatched: 5. This CDR3 comprises 17 residues. Germline V gene data show CDR1 as LGHNA and CDR2 as YSLEER. TCRdb reprocessed the PCR reads via MiXCR and lists one record per CDR3 protein. Of about 3,500 distinct CDR3 sequences in the sample, 20% to 30% were seen once. This TCR came from a human donor with bladder cancer that did not respond to neoadjuvant chemotherapy. The sample was collected from a patient whose treatment included neoadjuvant chemotherapy. The V call is TRBV4-3, the J call TRBJ2-2, with TRBD2 matching 11 bases. CDR3 DNA sequence: TGCGCCAGCAGCCTGGGGCTAGCGGGGGGGAACACCGGGGAGCTGTTTTTT. Protein: CASSLGLAGGNTGELFF.